A selection of T cell receptor beta chains follows, all from one sample in a study of long-term antiretroviral therapy in people with HIV. Sequencing used immunoSEQ multiplex PCR; TCRdb keeps in-frame clones, though not all of them. The data contain about 33,000 clones, more than 60% of them singletons. The material was unsorted PBMCs, obtained 2 years after starting antiretroviral therapy. The receptors stem from a woman aged 45-65 years with HIV. CDR3s include the opening cysteine and the closing phenylalanine or tryptophan. Each record gives: J gene, clone size, V gene, D gene, CDR3 protein, CDR3 DNA. The D gene is left open where the match is weak. Only part of the rows carry a size: once, few, many, or a class if the clone is expanded.

>TRBJ1-2|NA|TRBV19|NA
CASSPRTVYGYTF
TGTGCCAGTAGTCCCAGGACGGTTTATGGCTACACCTTC
>TRBJ2-2|NA|TRBV27|TRBD2
CASSRTSVTGELFF
TGTGCCAGCAGCCGGACTAGCGTCACCGGGGAGCTGTTTTTT
>TRBJ2-2|NA|TRBV7-9|TRBD2
CASSLAAAGGNTGELFF
TGTGCCAGCAGCTTAGCGGCAGCGGGGGGGAACACCGGGGAGCTGTTTTTT
>TRBJ2-1|NA|TRBV6-5|NA
CASSDDRRVYEQFF
TGTGCCAGCAGTGACGACAGGCGGGTCTATGAGCAGTTCTTC
>TRBJ2-5|NA|TRBV7-7|NA
CASSPNQETQYF
TGTGCCAGCAGCCCCAACCAAGAGACCCAGTACTTC
>TRBJ2-7|NA|TRBV27|TRBD1
CASRMSRTGETYEQYF
TGTGCCAGCAGGATGTCGCGGACAGGGGAGACCTACGAGCAGTACTTC
>TRBJ1-2|NA|TRBV7-9|NA
CASSSRGPYGYTF
TGTGCCAGCAGCTCCAGGGGTCCGTATGGCTACACCTTC
>TRBJ2-5|NA|TRBV4-1|TRBD1
CASGGRGYQETQYF
TGCGCCAGCGGCGGCAGGGGGTACCAAGAGACCCAGTACTTC
>TRBJ2-2|once|TRBV9|NA
CASSVLGGNTGELFF
TGTGCCAGCAGCGTCCTAGGGGGGAACACCGGGGAGCTGTTTTTT
>TRBJ2-1|few|TRBV6-5|TRBD2
CASSYSRGVDEQFF
TGTGCCAGCAGTTACTCCCGGGGGGTCGATGAGCAGTTCTTC
>TRBJ1-3|NA|TRBV6-1|NA
CASVGGSSGNTIYF
TGTGCCAGCGTGGGGGGGAGTTCTGGAAACACCATATATTTT
>TRBJ1-1|NA|TRBV11-2|TRBD1
CASSPRTGMGYTEAFF
TGTGCCAGCAGCCCTAGGACAGGGATGGGGTACACTGAAGCTTTCTTT
>TRBJ2-1|NA|TRBV27|TRBD2
CASSLTSGRYNEQFF
TGTGCCAGCAGTTTGACTAGCGGGCGCTACAATGAGCAGTTCTTC
>TRBJ1-4|NA|TRBV5-6|NA
CASSSGGGDEKLFF
TGTGCCAGCAGCTCGGGTGGGGGAGATGAAAAACTGTTTTTT
>TRBJ1-4|NA|TRBV7-9|NA
CASSLAATREKLFF
TGTGCCAGCAGCTTAGCTGCGACCCGGGAAAAACTGTTTTTT
>TRBJ2-3|few|TRBV5-6|NA
CASSPTTLGHADTQYF
TGTGCCAGCAGCCCAACAACCCTCGGGCACGCAGATACGCAGTATTTT
>TRBJ1-6|NA|TRBV18|TRBD1
CASSPRDSDNSPLHF
TGTGCCAGCTCACCGAGGGACAGTGATAATTCACCCCTCCACTTT
>TRBJ1-1|NA|TRBV4-1|NA
CASSRADSANTEAFF
TGCGCCAGCAGCCGGGCCGACAGTGCGAACACTGAAGCTTTCTTT
>TRBJ1-6|NA|TRBV2|NA
CASSPLQGMAPLHF
TGTGCCAGCAGCCCCTTACAGGGTATGGCACCCCTCCACTTT
>TRBJ2-7|NA|TRBV4-1|NA
CASSQESRSYEQYF
TGCGCCAGCAGCCAAGAAAGCAGGTCCTACGAGCAGTACTTC
>TRBJ1-6|NA|TRBV4-2|TRBD1
CASSSGTGDSPLHF
TGTGCCAGCAGCTCCGGGACAGGGGACTCACCCCTCCACTTT
>TRBJ2-1|NA|TRBV4-2|NA
CASSQDNAGVNEQFF
TGTGCCAGCAGCCAAGATAATGCAGGGGTGAATGAGCAGTTCTTC
>TRBJ2-2|few|TRBV19|NA
CASSIPGLAGELFF
TGTGCCAGTAGTATTCCGGGTTTAGCCGGGGAGCTGTTTTTT
>TRBJ2-1|NA|TRBV5-5|TRBD1
CASSLVGQSYNEQFF
TGTGCCAGCAGCTTGGTGGGACAGAGTTACAATGAGCAGTTCTTC
>TRBJ2-4|NA|TRBV5-6|TRBD2
CASSLTGGEF
TGTGCCAGCAGCCTCACTGGGGGGGAGTTC
>TRBJ2-7|NA|TRBV9|NA
CASSVGTPSYEQYF
TGTGCCAGCAGCGTAGGGACTCCGTCCTACGAGCAGTACTTC
>TRBJ1-5|few|TRBV2|NA
CASSESQYSNQPQHF
TGTGCCAGCAGTGAGTCACAGTATAGCAATCAGCCCCAGCATTTT
>TRBJ2-7|few|TRBV7-2|TRBD2
CASSLEAGDGEQYF
TGTGCCAGCAGCTTAGAAGCGGGGGATGGGGAGCAGTACTTC
>TRBJ2-1|NA|TRBV5-1|TRBD2
CASSLSSGGPYNEQFF
TGCGCCAGCAGCTTGTCTAGCGGGGGACCGTACAATGAGCAGTTCTTC
>TRBJ1-1|NA|TRBV21-1|NA
CASRGTHTEAFF
TGTGCCAGCAGGGGGACCCACACTGAAGCTTTCTTT
>TRBJ2-5|NA|TRBV7-3|TRBD2
CASSPKGLEWETQYF
TGTGCCAGCAGCCCTAAGGGACTAGAGTGGGAGACCCAGTACTTC
>TRBJ1-4|once|TRBV5-1|TRBD1
CASSRLSDRGREKLFF
TGCGCCAGCAGCAGATTAAGCGACAGGGGTAGAGAAAAACTGTTTTTT
>TRBJ2-1|NA|TRBV7-8|NA
CACRERAGEQFF
TGTGCCTGCCGCGAGAGGGCTGGTGAGCAGTTCTTC
>TRBJ2-2|NA|TRBV7-9|NA
CASSLALSAGELFF
TGTGCCAGCAGCTTAGCGCTTAGCGCCGGGGAGCTGTTTTTT
>TRBJ2-3|few|TRBV5-1|NA
CASSLRGRYPTDTQYF
TGCGCCAGCAGCTTGCGAGGTCGGTACCCCACAGATACGCAGTATTTT
>TRBJ1-5|NA|TRBV6-1|TRBD1
CASIPLGQADQPQHF
TGTGCCAGCATCCCTTTGGGACAGGCAGATCAGCCCCAGCATTTT